This TCR beta chain was retrieved from a study of blood T cells in healthy people across ages. A second PCR of roughly 7 to 11 cycles used a sample-barcoded 5' primer and a J-beta primer mix. Each CDR3 protein gets one entry after TCRdb re-called the 5' RACE reads with MiXCR. The sample consists of around 1.5 million distinct CDR3 sequences, around 59% of them appearing once. J lost 6 bases, V lost 4 bases, and 0 bases had no gene match. Germline V gives CDR1 MGHRA, CDR2 YSYEKL. The CDR3 is 13 residues long. This TCR was sampled from a man aged 18 to 29 in good health. The source material was blood. The V gene is TRBV4-1, the J gene TRBJ2-1, with TRBD2 identical over 10 bases. The CDR3 DNA reads as TGCGCCAGCAGCCGGACTAGCGGCAATGAGCAGTTCTTC. This codes for CASSRTSGNEQFF.